This T cell receptor (beta chain) emerged from a study of T cell repertoires in cytomegalovirus infection. TCRdb re-called the reads through MiXCR, storing one row per CDR3 protein. This table has under 350,000 distinct CDR3 sequences, roughly 9.5% appearing once. This clonotype was observed many times. Germline lookup yields CDR1 SGHTA and CDR2 FQGNSA. The CDR3 sequence is 11 residues long. Trimming took off 5 bases at V and 11 bases at J, with 7 bases between the two ends. The TCR sequence derives from a human donor in good health (CMV status not recorded). Some clones in this sample may be carry-over from other donors' samples. Source material: PBMCs. The rearrangement links TRBV7-2 to TRBJ1-6; D remains unclear. The CDR3 DNA sequence: TGTGCCAGCAGCGGCGGGGCACCCCTCCACTTT. Protein: CASSGGAPLHF.